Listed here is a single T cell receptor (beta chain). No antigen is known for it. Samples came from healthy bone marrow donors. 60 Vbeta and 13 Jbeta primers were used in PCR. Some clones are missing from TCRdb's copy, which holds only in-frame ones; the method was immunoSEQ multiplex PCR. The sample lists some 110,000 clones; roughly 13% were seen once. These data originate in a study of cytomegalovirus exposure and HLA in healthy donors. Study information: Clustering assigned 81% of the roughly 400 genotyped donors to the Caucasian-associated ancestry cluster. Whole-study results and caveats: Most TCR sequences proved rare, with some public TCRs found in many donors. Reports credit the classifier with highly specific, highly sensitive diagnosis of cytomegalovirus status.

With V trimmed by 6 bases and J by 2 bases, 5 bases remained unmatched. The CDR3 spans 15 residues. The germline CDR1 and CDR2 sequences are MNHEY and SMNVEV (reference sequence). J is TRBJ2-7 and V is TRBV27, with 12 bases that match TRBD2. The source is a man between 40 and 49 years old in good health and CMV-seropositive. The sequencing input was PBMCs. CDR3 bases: TGTGCCAGCAGCGAATCTAGCGGGAGGGCCTACGAGCAGTACTTC. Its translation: CASSESSGRAYEQYF.